This T cell receptor (beta chain) was identified during a study of response to subunit inactivated influenza vaccine. TCRdb fed the RT-PCR reads into MiXCR, producing one record per CDR3 protein. The sample holds hundreds of thousands of distinct CDR3 sequences, about 14% seen once. This clonotype was seen at least ten times. Sequencing was performed on PBMCs from blood, taken 14 to 15 days before vaccination. The origin of this receptor is a man aged 45-60 years who received an inactivated influenza vaccine.

CDR3 region: CASSQTSTEAFF. In nucleotides, the CDR3 is TGTGCCAGCAGCCAAACTTCCACTGAAGCTTTCTTT. The J gene is TRBJ1-1, the V gene TRBV7-9; D not certain. CDR3 length: 12 amino acids. In germline, CDR1 is SEHNR, CDR2 FQNEAQ (reference sequence). The V end lost 5 bases, the J end lost 4 bases, and 8 bases lay between the germline ends.